What follows are 19 T cell receptor beta chains derived from one specimen sequenced in a study of T cell responses to AZD1222 COVID-19 vaccine. Repertoires were generated with immunoSEQ multiplex PCR, while TCRdb's copy carries only in-frame clones and drops some. The sample holds some 120,000 clones, 75% to 90% seen once. Sample: peripheral blood, taken on day 0 of MenACWY control vaccination. The origin of the receptors is an adult in good health.

The chain joins TRBV7-9 to TRBJ1-3; D unclear. CDR3 length: 16 amino acids. Deletions cut 1 base from V and 0 bases from J, with 10 bases between. Germline values: CDR1 SEHNR, CDR2 FQNEAQ (reference sequence). CDR3 protein: CASSLVSLSSGNTIYF. The CDR3 DNA follows: TGTGCCAGCAGCTTAGTGTCCCTTTCCTCTGGAAACACCATATATTTT.

The chain uses TRBV5-1 and TRBJ2-7; 8 bases align to TRBD2. The CDR3 length is 14 residues. V dropped 3 bases and J dropped 1; count of bases not matched to a gene: 3. CDR1 SGHRS and CDR2 YFSETQ come from the germline V gene. The CDR3 here is CASSWTSPSYEQYF. Written as DNA, the CDR3 is TGCGCCAGCAGCTGGACTAGCCCGTCCTACGAGCAGTACTTC.

This clone was seen once. V gene TRBV11-2 combines with J gene TRBJ1-6; tentative D call: TRBD1 (5 bases). With 0 bases removed from V and 10 bases from J, the gap between germline ends came to 10 bases. The CDR3 runs 14 residues. CDR1 is SGHAT, CDR2 FQNNGV, per germline. The CDR3 nucleotides read TGTGCCAGCAGCTTAGACCCCGGGACCTCACCCCTCCACTTT. It encodes CASSLDPGTSPLHF.

The rearrangement joins TRBV5-8 to TRBJ1-4; D gene unclear. Trimming removed 4 bases at V and 3 bases at J, with 13 bases between. Germline V gene data show CDR1 as SGHTS and CDR2 as YDEGEE. This CDR3 region has 15 residues. CDR3 sequence: CASSQTVVANEKLFF. The CDR3, as DNA: TGTGCCAGCAGCCAAACGGTTGTGGCTAATGAAAAACTGTTTTTT.

This chain links TRBV2 with TRBJ1-2; D is ambiguous. Germline loops: CDR1 SNHLY, CDR2 FYNNEI. The CDR3 totals 13 residues. V lost 1 base and J lost 13, with 16 bases in between. CDR3 sequence: CASSEEAGGRITF. The CDR3 DNA follows: TGTGCCAGCAGTGAAGAGGCAGGCGGCCGGATCACCTTC.

This chain uses TRBV7-6 with TRBJ1-4; 11 positions agree with TRBD1. With 3 bases clipped from V and 7 bases from J, the junction kept 7 bases outside the gene matches. Germline lookup yields CDR1 SGHVS and CDR2 FNYEAQ. The CDR3 length is 16 residues. In DNA form, the CDR3 reads TGTGCCAGCAGCTTGGGAGGACAGGGGGCTGGTGAAAAACTGTTTTTT. Translation: CASSLGGQGAGEKLFF.

Only one count was recorded for this clone. The chain joins TRBV10-3 to TRBJ1-4, with TRBD1 matching over 8 bases. This CDR3 contains 14 residues. The germline V gene encodes CDR1 ENHRY and CDR2 SYGVKD. With 5 bases clipped from V and 7 bases from J, the junction kept 6 bases outside the gene matches. CDR3 region: CAISPQGAGEKLFF. The CDR3 DNA sequence: TGTGCCATCAGTCCCCAGGGGGCAGGTGAAAAACTGTTTTTT.

The V call is TRBV4-1, the J call TRBJ2-7, with 8 bases lining up with TRBD1. Germline assignment: CDR1 MGHRA and CDR2 YSYEKL. This CDR3 contains 14 residues. J was trimmed by 5 bases and V by 1 base; bases with no gene match: 4. The CDR3 reads CASSQGTGSDEQYF. The CDR3, as DNA: TGCGCCAGCAGCCAAGGGACAGGGTCCGACGAGCAGTACTTC.

The gene calls are TRBV19 and TRBJ1-4; D not resolved. Trimming pared 3 bases from V and 4 bases from J, leaving 6 bases between. Germline CDR1 and CDR2: LNHDA and SQIVND (reference sequence). The CDR3 totals 13 residues. CDR3 in DNA: TGTGCCAGTAGTATCGAGCTTAATGAAAAACTGTTTTTT. Translating gives CASSIELNEKLFF.

The chain is built from TRBV5-1 and TRBJ2-4; 7 positions match TRBD2. In germline, CDR1 is SGHRS, CDR2 YFSETQ. V lost 4 bases, J lost 9 bases, and 4 bases stayed unmatched. The CDR3 consists of 12 residues. The CDR3 region is CASSLGGAIQYF. The CDR3 DNA reads as TGCGCCAGCAGCCTGGGAGGGGCCATTCAGTACTTC.

The chain has TRBV2 and TRBJ2-7, with TRBD1 matching over 9 bases. This CDR3 has 15 residues. Germline V gene data show CDR1 as SNHLY and CDR2 as FYNNEI. Germline trimming cut 4 bases from V and 4 bases from J; bases unmatched to any gene: 8. CDR3 sequence: CASSGVGTGTYEQYF. CDR3 sequence (DNA): TGTGCCAGCAGTGGAGTTGGGACAGGGACGTACGAGCAGTACTTC.

The CDR3 coding sequence is TGTGCCAGCAGTTCGGGGGGCTCCTACGAGCAGTACTTC. As protein: CASSSGGSYEQYF. V usage is TRBV6-5 and J usage is TRBJ2-7; 7 bases fit TRBD2. V lost 4 bases, J lost 0 bases, and 0 bases stayed unmatched. The CDR3 loop spans 13 amino acids. Germline assignment: CDR1 MNHEY and CDR2 SVGAGI.

The chain combines TRBV27 with TRBJ1-1; maybe TRBD1 (5 bases). The V end lost 6 bases, the J end lost 4 bases, and 18 bases lay between the germline ends. The germline V gene has CDR1 MNHEY and CDR2 SMNVEV (reference sequence). The CDR3 is made up of 15 amino acids. CDR3 in amino acids: CASSPRDGKVTEAFF. As DNA, the CDR3 is TGTGCCAGCAGCCCACGGGACGGTAAGGTCACTGAAGCTTTCTTT.

This clone was observed once. This sequence joins TRBV10-2 and TRBJ2-3, with no clear D. V gave up 6 bases and J gave up 4 bases, with 5 bases separating them. Germline values: CDR1 WSHSY, CDR2 SAAADI. CDR3 size: 11 residues. Here the CDR3 reads CASSHPDTQYF. As DNA, the CDR3 is TGCGCCAGCAGCCACCCAGATACGCAGTATTTT.

The V gene is TRBV27, the J gene TRBJ1-6, with D possibly TRBD1 on 6 matching bases. In germline, CDR1 is MNHEY, CDR2 SMNVEV (reference sequence). This CDR3 comprises 18 residues. Between the trimmed V and J ends, which lost 2 bases and 0 bases, there was a span of 14 bases. The CDR3, as DNA: TGTGCCAGCAGTTTAGGCAGGGGCCGGTCCTCCTATAATTCACCCCTCCACTTT. It is translated as CASSLGRGRSSYNSPLHF.

J is TRBJ1-4 and V is TRBV10-3; 8 bases align to TRBD1. This CDR3 is 13 amino acids long. CDR1 is ENHRY and CDR2 is SYGVKD in the germline V gene. V was clipped by 9 bases and J by 5 bases; unmatched bases: 5. CDR3 protein: CAMRTGPNEKLFF. The CDR3 DNA reads as TGTGCCATGCGGACAGGGCCAAATGAAAAACTGTTTTTT.

J is TRBJ2-7 and V is TRBV9, with D uncertain. With 4 bases removed from V and 0 bases from J, the gap between germline ends came to 8 bases. From germline, CDR1 is SGDLS and CDR2 YYNGEE. This CDR3 spans 13 amino acids. The CDR3 loop reads CASSPESSYEQYF. In DNA, the CDR3 is TGTGCCAGCAGCCCGGAGAGCTCCTACGAGCAGTACTTC.

The rearrangement links TRBV5-1 to TRBJ2-5; tentative D call: TRBD2 (6 bases). CDR3 length: 15 amino acids. CDR1 and CDR2 from the germline V gene are SGHRS and YFSETQ. The V gene lost 0 bases and the J gene lost 1 base, with 10 bases spanning the gap. In DNA, the CDR3 is TGCGCCAGCAGCTTGGGGCTAGCGTCCCAAGAGACCCAGTACTTC. It encodes CASSLGLASQETQYF.

The chain is built from TRBV13 and TRBJ2-5, with unresolved D. The CDR3 runs to 15 residues. Between the trimmed V and J ends, which lost 3 bases and 4 bases, there was a span of 15 bases. Germline V gene data show CDR1 as PRHDT and CDR2 as FYEKMQ (reference sequence). CDR3 loop: CASSFSPDNRETQYF. CDR3 nucleotides: TGTGCCAGCAGCTTCTCGCCAGACAATAGAGAGACCCAGTACTTC.